This T cell receptor beta chain derives from a study of shared clonotypes between healthy human individuals. On the study more broadly: Three CD4 naive, three CD4 memory, two CD8 naive and one CD8 memory plate were used per donor.

Trimming at V came to 4 bases and at J to 4 bases, leaving 6 bases not matched to a gene. There are 14 residues in the CDR3. The germline gives CDR1 SGHNT, CDR2 YYREEE (reference sequence). Libraries were prepared by immunoSEQ multiplex PCR; TCRdb keeps only in-frame clonotypes and omits some of them. Found here are 2 million to 2.5 million clones, approximately 93% of them singletons; the top ten hold around 0.4%. Sequencing was carried out using naive CD4+ T cells from PBMCs. Regarding subset: CD45RA+ positively selected. This chain connects TRBV5-4 to TRBJ2-5; 8 positions match TRBD2. This TCR derives from a man aged 18 to 30 in good health. Some clones in this sample may be carry-over from other donors' samples. DNA of the CDR3: TGTGCCAGCAGCCCCCTCGCGGGAGGAGAGACCCAGTACTTC. Its translation: CASSPLAGGETQYF.